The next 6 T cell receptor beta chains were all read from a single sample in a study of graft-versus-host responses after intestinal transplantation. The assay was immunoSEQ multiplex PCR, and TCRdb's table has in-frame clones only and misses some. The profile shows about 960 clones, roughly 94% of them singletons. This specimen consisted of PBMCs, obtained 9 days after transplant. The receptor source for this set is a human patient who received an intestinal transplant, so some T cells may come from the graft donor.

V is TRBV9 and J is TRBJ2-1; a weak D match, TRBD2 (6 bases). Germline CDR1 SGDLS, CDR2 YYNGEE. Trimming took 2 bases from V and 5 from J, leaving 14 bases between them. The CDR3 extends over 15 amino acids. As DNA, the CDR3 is TGTGCCAGCAGCGTGGAGGGAGCTTTCCACAATGAGCAGTTCTTC. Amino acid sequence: CASSVEGAFHNEQFF. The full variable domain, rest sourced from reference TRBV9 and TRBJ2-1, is DSGVTQTPKHLITATGQRVTLRCSPRSGDLSVYWYQQSLDQGLQFLIQYYNGEERAKGNILERFSAQQFPDLHSELNLSSLELGDSALYFCASSVEGAFHNEQFFGPGTRLTVL.

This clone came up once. The CDR3 region is CASSFLSGTGEGNEQFF. As DNA, the CDR3 is TGTGCCAGCAGCTTCCTTTCCGGGACAGGGGAGGGCAATGAGCAGTTCTTC. The chain couples TRBV7-6 to TRBJ2-1, with 10 nucleotides matching TRBD1. V dropped 3 bases and J dropped 6; count of bases not matched to a gene: 11. Germline CDR1 is SGHVS and CDR2 is FNYEAQ. CDR3 length equals 17 residues.

DNA of the CDR3: TGTGCCAGCAGCCAAGGCATGGGGCTCACCTACGAGCAGTACTTC. Encoded protein: CASSQGMGLTYEQYF. This chain connects TRBV7-6 to TRBJ2-7; perhaps TRBD1 as D (5 bases). The CDR3 sequence is 15 residues long. V lost 5 bases, J lost 2 bases, and 16 bases lay in between. Looked up from germline, CDR1 is SGHVS and CDR2 is FNYEAQ.

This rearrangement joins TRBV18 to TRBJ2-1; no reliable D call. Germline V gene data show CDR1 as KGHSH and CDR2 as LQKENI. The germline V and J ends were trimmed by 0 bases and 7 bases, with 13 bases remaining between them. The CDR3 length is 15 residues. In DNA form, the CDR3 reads TGTGCCAGCTCACCACCGGAAGGTACTGGAAATGAGCAGTTCTTC. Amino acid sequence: CASSPPEGTGNEQFF.

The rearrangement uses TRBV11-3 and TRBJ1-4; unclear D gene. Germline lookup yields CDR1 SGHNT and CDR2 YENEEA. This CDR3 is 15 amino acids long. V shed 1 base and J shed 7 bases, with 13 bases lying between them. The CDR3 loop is CASSLVGWGGEKLFF. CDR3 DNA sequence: TGTGCCAGCAGCTTAGTAGGCTGGGGAGGTGAAAAACTGTTTTTT.

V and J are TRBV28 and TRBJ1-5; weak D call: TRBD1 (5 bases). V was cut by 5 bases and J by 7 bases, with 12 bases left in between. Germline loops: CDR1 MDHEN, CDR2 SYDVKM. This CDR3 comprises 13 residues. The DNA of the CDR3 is TGTGCCAGCAGTCCCGGGGGTACCCAGCCCCAGCATTTT. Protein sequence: CASSPGGTQPQHF.